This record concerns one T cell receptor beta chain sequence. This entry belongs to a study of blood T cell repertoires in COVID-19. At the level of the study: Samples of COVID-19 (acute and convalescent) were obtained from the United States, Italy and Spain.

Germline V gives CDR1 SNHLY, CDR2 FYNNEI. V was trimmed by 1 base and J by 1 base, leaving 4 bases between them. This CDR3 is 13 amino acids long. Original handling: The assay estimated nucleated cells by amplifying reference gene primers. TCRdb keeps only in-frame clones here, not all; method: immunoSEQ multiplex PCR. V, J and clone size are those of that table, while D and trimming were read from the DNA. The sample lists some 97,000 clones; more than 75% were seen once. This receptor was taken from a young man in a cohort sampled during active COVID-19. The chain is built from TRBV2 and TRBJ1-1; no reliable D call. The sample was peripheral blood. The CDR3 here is CASSEVRNTEAFF. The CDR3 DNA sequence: TGTGCCAGCAGTGAAGTCAGGAACACTGAAGCTTTCTTT.